This TCR beta chain was retrieved from a study of cytotoxic CD8 clonotypes in ibrutinib-treated CLL. The overall study: Sample averages reached 250,000 to 300,000 productive templates and 85,000 to 100,000 productive rearrangements. Study results and caveats: There were few public clonotypes, and on treatment they contracted or stayed stable. Against age-matched healthy donors, baseline clonality ran higher and tracked circulating CD8+ T-cell counts.

Profiling relied on immunoSEQ multiplex PCR, and the TCRdb table lists in-frame clones only, not all of them. The repertoire holds about 57,000 clones, with over 55% as singletons. The CDR3 has 14 residues. The germline V gene encodes CDR1 SNHLY and CDR2 FYNNEI. Trimming took off 5 bases at V and 2 bases at J, with 12 bases between the two ends. For this clone: Antigen specificity is unknown.

The chain carries TRBV2 and TRBJ2-5; D is ambiguous. The sequencing here drew on PBMCs, taken after 24 months of ibrutinib treatment. The receptor comes from a human donor with chronic lymphocytic leukemia. CDR3 bases: TGTGCCAGCAGTAATCCGGGCCCTCAAGAGACCCAGTACTTC. Translating gives CASSNPGPQETQYF.